This T cell receptor (beta chain) was obtained from a study of tumor-infiltrating lymphocytes in primary liver carcinoma. The CDR3 spans 13 residues. Germline CDR1 and CDR2: WSHSY and SAAADI. Trimming took off 4 bases at V and 6 bases at J, with 13 bases between the two ends. Total RNA (around 0.45 ug) served as template for TCR beta cDNA synthesis primed by a constant-region primer. Amplification in three nested multiplex PCR rounds with slightly modified ARM-PCR gave rise to TCR beta libraries. TRBV1-TRBV30 forward and Cbeta reverse primers drove the first two roughly 10-cycle rounds. TCRdb passed the multiplex PCR reads through MiXCR, listing each CDR3 protein once. The repertoire holds about 78,000 distinct CDR3 sequences, with nearly 70% as singletons. A few counts support this clonotype. Without any cell sorting, about 19-32 mg of bulk tissue yielded co-extracted RNA and DNA.

Sequences were obtained from liver tumor tissue from sampling region 4. Subset noted: tumor region T4, right-lateral pole. The V gene is TRBV10-2, the J gene TRBJ2-7; a weak D match, TRBD2 (5 bases). The TCR originated in a man between 40 and 49 years old with primary liver carcinoma and hepatitis B virus infection. The CDR3 loop is CASSVAPAGEQYF. The CDR3 DNA is TGCGCCAGCAGTGTGGCCCCCGCGGGCGAGCAGTACTTC.